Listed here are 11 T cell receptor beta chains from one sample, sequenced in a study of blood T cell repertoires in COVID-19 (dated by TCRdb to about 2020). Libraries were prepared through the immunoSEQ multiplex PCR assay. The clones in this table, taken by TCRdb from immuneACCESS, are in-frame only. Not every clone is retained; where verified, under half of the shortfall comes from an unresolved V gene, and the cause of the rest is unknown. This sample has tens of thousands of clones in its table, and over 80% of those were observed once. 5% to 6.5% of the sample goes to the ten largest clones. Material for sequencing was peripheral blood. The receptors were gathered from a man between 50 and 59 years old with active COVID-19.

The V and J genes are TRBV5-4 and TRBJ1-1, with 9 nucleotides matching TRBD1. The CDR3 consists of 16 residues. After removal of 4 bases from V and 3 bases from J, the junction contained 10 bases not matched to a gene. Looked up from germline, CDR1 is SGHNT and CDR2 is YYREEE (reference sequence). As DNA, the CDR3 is TGTGCCAGCAGCAGGGGGAACAGGGGGCCTGACACTGAAGCTTTCTTT. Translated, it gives CASSRGNRGPDTEAFF.

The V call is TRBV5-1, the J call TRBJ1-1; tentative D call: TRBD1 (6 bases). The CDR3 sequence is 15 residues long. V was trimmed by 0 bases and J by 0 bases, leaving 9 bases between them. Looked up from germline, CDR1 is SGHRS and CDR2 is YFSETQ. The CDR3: CASSLVGQMNTEAFF. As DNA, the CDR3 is TGCGCCAGCAGCTTGGTTGGACAGATGAACACTGAAGCTTTCTTT.

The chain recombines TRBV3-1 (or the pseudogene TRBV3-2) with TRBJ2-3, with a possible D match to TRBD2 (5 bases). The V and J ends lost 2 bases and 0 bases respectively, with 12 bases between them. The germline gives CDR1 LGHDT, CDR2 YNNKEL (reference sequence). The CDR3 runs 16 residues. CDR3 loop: CASSQLRRGSTDTQYF. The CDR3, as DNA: TGTGCCAGCAGCCAATTAAGACGGGGAAGCACAGATACGCAGTATTTT.

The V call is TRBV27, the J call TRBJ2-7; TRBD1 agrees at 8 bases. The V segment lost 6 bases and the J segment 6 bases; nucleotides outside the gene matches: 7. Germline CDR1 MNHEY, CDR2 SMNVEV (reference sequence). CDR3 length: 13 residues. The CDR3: CASREDRVGEQYF. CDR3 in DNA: TGTGCCAGCAGGGAGGACAGGGTTGGCGAGCAGTACTTC.

In nucleotides, the CDR3 is TGTGCCAGCAGCTTGGGTTCTGTCCAAGAGACCCAGTACTTC. Protein: CASSLGSVQETQYF. The V and J genes are TRBV5-6 and TRBJ2-5; D is undetermined. The CDR3 contains 14 residues. V lost 0 bases and J 1 base, leaving 7 bases between the germline ends. Germline CDR1 SGHDT, CDR2 YYEEEE.

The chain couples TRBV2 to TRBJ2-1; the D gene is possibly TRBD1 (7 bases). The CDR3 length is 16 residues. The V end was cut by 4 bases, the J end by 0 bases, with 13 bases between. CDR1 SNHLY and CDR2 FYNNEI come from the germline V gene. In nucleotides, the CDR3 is TGTGCCAGCAGTGCCAGGGGGGCTAGCTCCTACAATGAGCAGTTCTTC. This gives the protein CASSARGASSYNEQFF.

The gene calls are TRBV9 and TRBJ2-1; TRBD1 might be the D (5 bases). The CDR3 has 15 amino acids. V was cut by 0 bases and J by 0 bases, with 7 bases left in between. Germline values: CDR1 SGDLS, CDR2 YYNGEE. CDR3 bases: TGTGCCAGCAGCGTAGGTGGGGCCTCCTACAATGAGCAGTTCTTC. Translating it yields CASSVGGASYNEQFF.

For the CDR3, the DNA is TGTGCCAGCAGCTTATCTCGAGCCTCCGAGCAGTTCTTC. Translated, it gives CASSLSRASEQFF. The chain links TRBV7-9 to TRBJ2-1; D is ambiguous. Germline-derived CDR1 and CDR2 are SEHNR and FQNEAQ (reference sequence). The CDR3 totals 13 residues. V lost 2 bases to trimming and J lost 10 bases, with 12 bases between them.

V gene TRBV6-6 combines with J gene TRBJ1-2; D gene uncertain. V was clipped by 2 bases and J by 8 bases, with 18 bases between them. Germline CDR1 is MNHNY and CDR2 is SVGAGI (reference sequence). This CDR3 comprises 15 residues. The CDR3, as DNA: TGTGCCAGCAGTTACGGAGGGAACGGCCTAGGAGGCTACACCTTC. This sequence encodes CASSYGGNGLGGYTF.

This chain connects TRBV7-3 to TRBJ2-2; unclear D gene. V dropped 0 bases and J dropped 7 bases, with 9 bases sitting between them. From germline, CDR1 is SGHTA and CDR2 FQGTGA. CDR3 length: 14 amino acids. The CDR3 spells CASSLTSSVGELFF. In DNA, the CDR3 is TGTGCCAGCAGCTTAACTAGTTCGGTCGGGGAGCTGTTTTTT.

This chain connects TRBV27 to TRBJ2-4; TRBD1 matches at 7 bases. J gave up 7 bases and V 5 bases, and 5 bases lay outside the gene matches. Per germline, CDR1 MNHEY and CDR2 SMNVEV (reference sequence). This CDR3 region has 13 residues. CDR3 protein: CASSMYRGNIQYF. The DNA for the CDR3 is TGTGCCAGCAGTATGTACAGGGGTAACATTCAGTACTTC.